This T cell receptor beta chain was sequenced during a study of cytomegalovirus exposure and HLA in healthy donors. This clone was seen more than once but under ten times. Its cognate antigen is unknown. Both 60 Vbeta primers and 13 Jbeta primers went into the PCR. Clones were sequenced by immunoSEQ multiplex PCR, and TCRdb holds only the in-frame ones, with some missing. The sample lists 180,000 or so clones, 55% to 65% occurring once. The CDR3 runs 15 residues. V lost 6 bases to trimming and J lost 0 bases, with 12 bases between them. The V gene's germline CDR1 is SNHLY and CDR2 FYNNEI. Overall study results and limits: In a later analysis, several top co-occurrence clusters appeared linked to parvovirus B19, influenza, CMV and Epstein-Barr virus. Association of a missense DCLRE1C variant with TCR beta V- and J-gene trimming was reported in a later analysis.

Material: PBMCs. The gene calls are TRBV2 and TRBJ2-1, with D possibly matching TRBD2 (6 bases). The receptor comes from a man aged 35-49 years in good health and CMV-seronegative. The CDR3, as DNA: TGTGCCAGCAGGAAGGGACTTAGCTCCTACAATGAGCAGTTCTTC. Translated, it gives CASRKGLSSYNEQFF.